Below are 27 T cell receptor beta chains sequenced from a single sample in a study of cytomegalovirus exposure and HLA in healthy donors. It was with 60 Vbeta and 13 Jbeta primers that the PCR ran. Assay: immunoSEQ multiplex PCR; the TCRdb copy retains only in-frame clones and omits some. The sample consists of approximately 110,000 clones, about 61% of them appearing once. Specimen: PBMCs. The receptors were gathered from a woman aged 25 to 39 in good health and CMV-seronegative.

The chain carries TRBV9 and TRBJ1-2, with D possibly TRBD1 on 5 matching bases. The CDR3 consists of 13 residues. V was trimmed by 0 bases and J by 6 bases, leaving 9 bases between them. Looked up from germline, CDR1 is SGDLS and CDR2 is YYNGEE. This CDR3 is CASSVEQANGYTF. The CDR3 nucleotides read TGTGCCAGCAGCGTAGAACAGGCCAATGGCTACACCTTC. Full variable domain (missing parts from reference TRBV9 and TRBJ1-2): DSGVTQTPKHLITATGQRVTLRCSPRSGDLSVYWYQQSLDQGLQFLIQYYNGEERAKGNILERFSAQQFPDLHSELNLSSLELGDSALYFCASSVEQANGYTFGSGTRLTVV.

V gene TRBV28 combines with J gene TRBJ1-2; 9 bases align to TRBD1. Germline-derived CDR1 and CDR2 are MDHEN and SYDVKM. This CDR3 has 14 amino acids. V dropped 10 bases and J dropped 8; count of bases not matched to a gene: 14. The CDR3 sequence: CATAGQGPWGGYTF. The CDR3 nucleotides are TGTGCCACCGCGGGACAGGGCCCCTGGGGGGGCTACACCTTC.

The chain uses TRBV14 and TRBJ1-2; D is perhaps TRBD1 (6 bases). The V end was cut by 4 bases, the J end by 4 bases, with 22 bases between. Germline CDR1 and CDR2: SGHDN and FVKESK. The CDR3 runs 17 residues. CDR3 loop: CASSLDALGGRVYGYTF. The CDR3 DNA reads as TGTGCCAGCAGCCTCGATGCACTCGGGGGGCGCGTCTATGGCTACACCTTC.

This chain uses TRBV5-1 with TRBJ2-5, with TRBD2 as a possible D gene (6 bases). This CDR3 contains 13 residues. Germline CDR1 reads SGHRS; CDR2 reads YFSETQ. V gave up 4 bases and J gave up 3 bases, with 10 bases separating them. CDR3 amino acids: CASSTTRKETQYF. The CDR3 DNA follows: TGCGCCAGCAGCACGACTAGGAAAGAGACCCAGTACTTC.

The rearrangement links TRBV6-5 to TRBJ2-7; 8 positions agree with TRBD2. CDR3 length: 14 amino acids. In germline, CDR1 is MNHEY, CDR2 SVGAGI. The V gene end was trimmed by 4 bases and the J gene end by 7 bases; junction bases not matched to a gene: 9. The CDR3 DNA reads as TGTGCCAGCAGTTCGGGACTAGGAGTAAATGAGCAGTACTTC. Encoded protein: CASSSGLGVNEQYF.

This clone was seen a handful of times. The CDR3 spells CASSPSTTDTQYF. The DNA of the CDR3 is TGTGCCAGCAGCCCATCTACTACAGATACGCAGTATTTT. The rearrangement uses TRBV7-2 and TRBJ2-3; D gene ambiguous. The CDR3 is made up of 13 amino acids. Germline loops: CDR1 SGHTA, CDR2 FQGNSA. V lost 5 bases, J lost 3 bases, and 9 bases lay in between.

The rearrangement joins TRBV6-1 to TRBJ2-3, with D perhaps TRBD2 (6 bases). Germline V CDR1 and CDR2: MNHNS, SASEGT. The CDR3 runs to 13 residues. V lost 5 bases, J lost 3 bases, and 9 bases lay in between. The CDR3 DNA reads as TGTGCCAGCAGTCGGGACTCAACAGATACGCAGTATTTT. It specifies CASSRDSTDTQYF.

This clone was seen only a few times. The genes are TRBV27 and TRBJ1-2, with D hard to call. Germline V CDR1 and CDR2: MNHEY, SMNVEV (reference sequence). Deletions cut 6 bases from V and 2 bases from J, with 13 bases between. The CDR3 runs to 14 residues. The CDR3 sequence: CASSVRGGNYGYTF. The CDR3 DNA reads TGTGCCAGCAGCGTACGAGGAGGGAACTATGGCTACACCTTC.

CDR3 sequence (DNA): TGTGCCAGCAGACGACTGACAGGGTCGGGAGAGACCCAGTACTTC. This codes for CASRRLTGSGETQYF. The V gene is TRBV6-5, the J gene TRBJ2-5; 7 bases match TRBD1. V was clipped by 6 bases and J by 4 bases; unmatched bases: 11. Germline V gene sequence: CDR1 MNHEY, CDR2 SVGAGI. The CDR3 is made up of 15 amino acids.

The chain is built from TRBV30 and TRBJ2-1, with 10 bases aligning to TRBD2. The V gene's germline CDR1 is GTSNPN and CDR2 SVGIG (reference sequence). Trimming took 4 bases from V and 6 from J; bases not matched to a gene: 6. This CDR3 region has 14 residues. The CDR3 nucleotides are TGTGCCTGGACTAGCGGGAGCGGGGTCAATGAGCAGTTCTTC. It is translated as CAWTSGSGVNEQFF.

V gene TRBV18 combines with J gene TRBJ1-2; the D is unclear. Germline V gives CDR1 KGHSH, CDR2 LQKENI. The CDR3 consists of 15 residues. V was trimmed by 0 bases and J by 5 bases, leaving 13 bases between them. The CDR3 nucleotides are TGTGCCAGCTCACCACCCACAGCCCGATCATATGGCTACACCTTC. Its protein product is CASSPPTARSYGYTF. Full variable domain (rest looked up from reference TRBV18 and TRBJ1-2): NAGVMQNPRHLVRRRGQEARLRCSPMKGHSHVYWYRQLPEEGLKFMVYLQKENIIDESGMPKERFSAEFPKEGPSILRIQQVVRGDSAAYFCASSPPTARSYGYTFGSGTRLTVV.

This clone turned up a few times. CDR3 bases: TGTGCCAGCAGTGAGGGCACCACTGGAAACACCATATATTTT. Its protein product is CASSEGTTGNTIYF. V is TRBV6-1 and J is TRBJ1-3; D unresolved. CDR1 and CDR2 from the germline V gene are MNHNS and SASEGT. V was shortened by 3 bases and J by 2 bases, with 8 bases between the two germline ends. CDR3 length: 14 residues.

There are a few counts of this clone. The rearrangement joins TRBV27 to TRBJ1-2, with 7 bases that match TRBD1. Per the germline V gene, CDR1 is MNHEY and CDR2 is SMNVEV (reference sequence). The CDR3 is 14 residues long. V dropped 4 bases and J dropped 2; count of bases not matched to a gene: 4. The CDR3 DNA reads TGTGCCAGCAGTTCCCGGGACAGCAACTATGGCTACACCTTC. Its translation is CASSSRDSNYGYTF.

This clone occurred many times. CDR3 residues: CASSQDRRGTIQYF. For the CDR3, the DNA is TGCGCCAGCAGCCAAGATAGAAGGGGTACCATTCAGTACTTC. This chain joins TRBV4-3 and TRBJ2-4; perhaps TRBD1 as D (5 bases). CDR1 is LGHNA and CDR2 is YSLEER in the germline V gene. V lost 0 bases to trimming and J lost 9 bases, with 12 bases between them. The CDR3 is made up of 14 amino acids.

The rearrangement uses TRBV10-1 and TRBJ2-7; 7 bases agree with TRBD2. Germline V gives CDR1 WNHNN, CDR2 SYGVQD (reference sequence). Trimming at V came to 2 bases and at J to 3 bases, leaving 4 bases not matched to a gene. CDR3 length equals 14 residues. The CDR3 reads CASSEGASGYEQYF. The CDR3 DNA reads as TGCGCCAGCAGTGAGGGTGCTAGCGGCTACGAGCAGTACTTC.

The sample holds a few counts of this clone. This rearrangement joins TRBV5-8 to TRBJ2-3; 10 nucleotides match TRBD2. This CDR3 is 15 amino acids long. Germline V gives CDR1 SGHTS, CDR2 YDEGEE. Trimming removed 3 bases from V and 5 bases from J; junction bases left unmatched: 6. CDR3 in amino acids: CASSYRAGGIDTQYF. CDR3 in DNA: TGTGCCAGCAGCTACCGAGCGGGAGGGATAGATACGCAGTATTTT. The complete variable domain, with remaining parts taken from reference TRBV5-8 and TRBJ2-3, reads EAGVTQSPTHLIKTRGQQATLRCSPISGHTSVYWYQQALGLGLQFLLWYDEGEERNRGNFPPRFSGRQFPNYSSELNVNALELEDSALYLCASSYRAGGIDTQYFGPGTRLTVL.

The chain joins TRBV2 to TRBJ2-7, with 10 bases aligning to TRBD2. After removal of 7 bases from V and 3 bases from J, the junction contained 3 bases not matched to a gene. This CDR3 comprises 13 residues. CDR1 is SNHLY and CDR2 is FYNNEI in the germline V gene. The CDR3 reads CASKPSGSYEQYF. CDR3 nucleotides: TGTGCCAGCAAACCTAGCGGGAGCTACGAGCAGTACTTC.

This clone was detected once. The chain employs TRBV19 and TRBJ1-5, with D possibly matching TRBD1 (6 bases). Germline V gene data show CDR1 as LNHDA and CDR2 as SQIVND (reference sequence). This CDR3 spans 16 amino acids. Trimming cost V 6 bases and J 0 bases, with 15 bases left between them. The CDR3 DNA is TGTGCCAGTAGACTGGGACAAATATATAGCAATCAGCCCCAGCATTTT. It codes for CASRLGQIYSNQPQHF.

The chain recombines TRBV10-2 with TRBJ2-7; 7 nucleotides match TRBD1. The CDR3 is made up of 13 amino acids. The germline CDR1 and CDR2 sequences are WSHSY and SAAADI. Trimming removed 5 bases from V and 3 bases from J; junction bases left unmatched: 4. This CDR3 reads CASSTGQVYEQYF. The CDR3 DNA reads as TGCGCCAGCAGTACTGGACAGGTCTACGAGCAGTACTTC.

In its sample, this clone was seen once. This chain links TRBV5-1 with TRBJ2-6; 16 bases line up with TRBD2. Looked up from germline, CDR1 is SGHRS and CDR2 is YFSETQ. Losses at the gene ends were 4 bases for V and 6 bases for J; bases not matched to a gene: 10. CDR3 length: 19 residues. For the CDR3, the DNA is TGCGCCAGCAGCCCGGGACTAGCGGGAGGGGCTGCTGAGGCCAACGTCCTGACTTTC. Amino acids: CASSPGLAGGAAEANVLTF.

The chain links TRBV2 to TRBJ2-7; maybe TRBD1 (5 bases). The CDR3 has 14 amino acids. V was pared by 1 base and J by 5 bases, with 12 bases between. CDR1 is SNHLY and CDR2 is FYNNEI in the germline V gene. This CDR3 is CASSEDRQINEQYF. The CDR3 region has the DNA TGTGCCAGCAGTGAAGACAGGCAGATCAACGAGCAGTACTTC.

The V gene is TRBV7-2, the J gene TRBJ2-5; 9 nucleotides align to TRBD2. Trimming cost V 5 bases and J 5 bases; bases outside gene matches: 6. Germline lookup yields CDR1 SGHTA and CDR2 FQGNSA. CDR3 length: 14 amino acids. The CDR3 is CASSAGLAGETQYF. The CDR3 DNA is TGTGCCAGCAGCGCGGGACTAGCCGGGGAGACCCAGTACTTC. Based on the CDR3 plus reference TRBV7-2 and TRBJ2-5, the full variable domain is GAGVSQSPSNKVTEKGKDVELRCDPISGHTALYWYRQSLGQGLEFLIYFQGNSAPDKSGLPSDRFSAERTGGSVSTLTIQRTQQEDSAVYLCASSAGLAGETQYFGPGTRLLVL.

This clone was observed a single time. This chain joins TRBV7-9 and TRBJ2-1; D gene ambiguous. The CDR3 contains 12 residues. CDR1 SEHNR and CDR2 FQNEAQ come from the germline V gene (reference sequence). Trimming pared 5 bases from V and 9 bases from J, leaving 11 bases between. In DNA form, the CDR3 reads TGTGCCAGCAGCCCCCCAGGTGGTGAGCAGTTCTTC. This translates into CASSPPGGEQFF.

The chain joins TRBV28 to TRBJ1-1; the D gene is possibly TRBD1 (5 bases). The germline CDR1 and CDR2 sequences are MDHEN and SYDVKM. V lost 1 base to trimming and J lost 0 bases, with 15 bases between them. There are 17 residues in the CDR3. This CDR3 reads CASSLSTPTQVNTEAFF. The CDR3 bases are TGTGCCAGCAGTTTATCCACCCCCACACAGGTGAACACTGAAGCTTTCTTT.

CDR3: CASSASGSNAEQYF. The CDR3 DNA is TGTGCCAGCAGCGCGAGCGGGAGTAACGCCGAGCAGTACTTC. The chain carries TRBV7-6 and TRBJ2-7, with TRBD2 matching 8 bases. Germline lookup yields CDR1 SGHVS and CDR2 FNYEAQ. The CDR3 has 14 residues. V was clipped by 5 bases and J by 6 bases; unmatched bases: 9.

The V gene is TRBV5-1, the J gene TRBJ2-5; 12 bases are a match to TRBD2. Germline assignment: CDR1 SGHRS and CDR2 YFSETQ. The CDR3 spans 15 residues. V shed 2 bases and J 4 bases; nucleotides not matched to a gene: 3. The chain's CDR3 is CASSFGLAGSETQYF. CDR3 DNA sequence: TGCGCCAGCAGCTTCGGACTAGCGGGGTCAGAGACCCAGTACTTC.

The chain employs TRBV5-1 and TRBJ1-1, with TRBD1 as a possible D gene (6 bases). Trimming took 4 bases from V and 2 from J, leaving 12 bases between them. The CDR3 length is 14 residues. The germline V gene has CDR1 SGHRS and CDR2 YFSETQ. This CDR3 is CASSKWDTNTEAFF. The CDR3 DNA is TGCGCCAGCAGCAAATGGGACACCAACACTGAAGCTTTCTTT.